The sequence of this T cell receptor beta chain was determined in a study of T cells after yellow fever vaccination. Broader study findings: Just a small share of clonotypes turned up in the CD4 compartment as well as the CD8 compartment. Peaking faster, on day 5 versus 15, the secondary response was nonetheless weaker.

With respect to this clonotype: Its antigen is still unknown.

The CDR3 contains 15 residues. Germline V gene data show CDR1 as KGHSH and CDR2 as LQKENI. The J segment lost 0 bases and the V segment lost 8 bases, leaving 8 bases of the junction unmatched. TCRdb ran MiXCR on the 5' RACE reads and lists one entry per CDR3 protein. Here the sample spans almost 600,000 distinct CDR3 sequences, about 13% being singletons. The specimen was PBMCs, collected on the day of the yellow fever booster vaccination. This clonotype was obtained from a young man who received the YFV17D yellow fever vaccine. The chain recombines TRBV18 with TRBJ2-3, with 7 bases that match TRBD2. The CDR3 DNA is TGTGCCAGCGCGCTTCTAGCGGAGAGCACAGATACGCAGTATTTT. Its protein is CASALLAESTDTQYF.